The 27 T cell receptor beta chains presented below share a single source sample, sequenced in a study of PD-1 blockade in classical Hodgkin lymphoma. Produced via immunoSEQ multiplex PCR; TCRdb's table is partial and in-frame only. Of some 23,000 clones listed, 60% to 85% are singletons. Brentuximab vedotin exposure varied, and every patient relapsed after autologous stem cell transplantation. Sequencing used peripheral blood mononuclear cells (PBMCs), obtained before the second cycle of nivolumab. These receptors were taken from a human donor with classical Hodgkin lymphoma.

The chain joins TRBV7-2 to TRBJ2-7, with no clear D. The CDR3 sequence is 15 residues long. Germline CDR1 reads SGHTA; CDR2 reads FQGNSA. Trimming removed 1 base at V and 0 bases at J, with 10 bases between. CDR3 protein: CASSLEFGYSYEQYF. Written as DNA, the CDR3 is TGTGCCAGCAGCTTAGAGTTCGGCTACTCCTACGAGCAGTACTTC.

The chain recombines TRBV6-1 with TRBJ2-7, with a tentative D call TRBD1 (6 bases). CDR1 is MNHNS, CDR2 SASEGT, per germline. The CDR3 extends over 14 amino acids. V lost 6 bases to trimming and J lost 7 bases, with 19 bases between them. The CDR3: CASSQTGVSGEQYF. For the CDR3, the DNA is TGTGCCAGCAGCCAGACAGGTGTGTCGGGAGAGCAGTACTTC.

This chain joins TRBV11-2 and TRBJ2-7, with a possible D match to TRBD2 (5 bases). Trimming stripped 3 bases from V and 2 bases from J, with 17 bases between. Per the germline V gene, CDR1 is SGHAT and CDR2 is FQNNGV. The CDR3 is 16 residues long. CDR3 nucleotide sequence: TGTGCCAGCAGCTTCGTCGGGGAACGGAGCCCCTACGAGCAGTACTTC. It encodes CASSFVGERSPYEQYF.

The CDR3 loop is CASSPRLVGDTGELFF. CDR3 coding DNA: TGTGCCAGCAGCCCAAGACTAGTTGGGGACACCGGGGAGCTGTTTTTT. This chain joins TRBV7-2 and TRBJ2-2; D is perhaps TRBD2 (6 bases). The CDR3 extends over 16 amino acids. Trimming stripped 5 bases from V and 3 bases from J, with 16 bases between. Germline V gene sequence: CDR1 SGHTA, CDR2 FQGNSA.

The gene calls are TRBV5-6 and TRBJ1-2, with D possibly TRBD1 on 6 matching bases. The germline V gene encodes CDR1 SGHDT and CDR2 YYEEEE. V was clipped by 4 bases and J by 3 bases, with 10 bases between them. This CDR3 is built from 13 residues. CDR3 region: CASSPGTYYGYTF. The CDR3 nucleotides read TGTGCCAGCAGCCCCGGGACATACTATGGCTACACCTTC.

CDR3 nucleotides: TGCGCCAGCAGCCAAGATGGACTAGCGGGAGCAGAGACCCAGTACTTC. It encodes CASSQDGLAGAETQYF. The genes are TRBV4-1 and TRBJ2-5; 13 bases line up with TRBD2. The germline V gene encodes CDR1 MGHRA and CDR2 YSYEKL. CDR3 length: 16 amino acids. V lost 0 bases, J lost 4 bases, and 2 bases stayed unmatched.

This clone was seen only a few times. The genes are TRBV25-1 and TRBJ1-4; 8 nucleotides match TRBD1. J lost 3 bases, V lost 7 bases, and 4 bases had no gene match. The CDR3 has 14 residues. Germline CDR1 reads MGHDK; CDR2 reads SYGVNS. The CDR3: CASTWTGSNEKLFF. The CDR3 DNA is TGTGCCAGCACCTGGACAGGGTCTAATGAAAAACTGTTTTTT. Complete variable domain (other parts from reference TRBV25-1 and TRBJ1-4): EADIYQTPRYLVIGTGKKITLECSQTMGHDKMYWYQQDPGMELHLIHYSYGVNSTEKGDLSSESTVSRIRTEHFPLTLESARPSHTSQYLCASTWTGSNEKLFFGSGTQLSVL.

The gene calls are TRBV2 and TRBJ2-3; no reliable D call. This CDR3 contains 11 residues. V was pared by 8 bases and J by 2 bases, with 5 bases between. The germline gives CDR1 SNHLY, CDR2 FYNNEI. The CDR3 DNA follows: TGTGCCAGCGGTTTCACAGATACGCAGTATTTT. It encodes CASGFTDTQYF.

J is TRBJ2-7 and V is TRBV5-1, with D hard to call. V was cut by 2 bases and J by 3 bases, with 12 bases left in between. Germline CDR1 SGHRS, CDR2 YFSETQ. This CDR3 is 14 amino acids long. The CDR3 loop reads CASSLGTTLYEQYF. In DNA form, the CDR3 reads TGCGCCAGCAGCTTAGGCACGACCCTCTACGAGCAGTACTTC.

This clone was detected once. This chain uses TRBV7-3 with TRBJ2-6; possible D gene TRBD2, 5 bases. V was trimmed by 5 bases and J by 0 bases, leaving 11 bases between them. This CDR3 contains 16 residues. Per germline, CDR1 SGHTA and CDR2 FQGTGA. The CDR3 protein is CASSQGLNSGANVLTF. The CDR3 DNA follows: TGTGCCAGCAGCCAAGGACTCAACTCTGGGGCCAACGTCCTGACTTTC. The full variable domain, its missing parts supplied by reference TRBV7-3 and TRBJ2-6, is GAGVSQTPSNKVTEKGKYVELRCDPISGHTALYWYRQSLGQGPEFLIYFQGTGAADDSGLPNDRFFAVRPEGSVSTLKIQRTERGDSAVYLCASSQGLNSGANVLTFGAGSRLTVL.

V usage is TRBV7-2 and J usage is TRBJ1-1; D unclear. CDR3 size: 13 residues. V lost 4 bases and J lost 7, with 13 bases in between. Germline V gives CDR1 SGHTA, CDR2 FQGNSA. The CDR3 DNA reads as TGTGCCAGCAGCTACATGATTACTATTGAAGCTTTCTTT. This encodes CASSYMITIEAFF.

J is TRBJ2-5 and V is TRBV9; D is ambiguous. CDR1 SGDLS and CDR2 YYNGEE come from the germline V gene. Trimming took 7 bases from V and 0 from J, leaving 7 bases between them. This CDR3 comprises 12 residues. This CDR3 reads CASAANQETQYF. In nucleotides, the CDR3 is TGTGCCAGCGCGGCAAACCAAGAGACCCAGTACTTC.

CDR3 nucleotide sequence: TGCGCCAGCAGCTTCCCCGGGACAGGGGAGGGTAAGACCCAGTACTTC. Translating gives CASSFPGTGEGKTQYF. This chain links TRBV5-1 with TRBJ2-5; 10 nucleotides line up with TRBD1. V shed 2 bases, J shed 6 bases, and the junction held 10 bases outside the gene matches. Germline CDR1 SGHRS, CDR2 YFSETQ. This CDR3 is 16 amino acids long.

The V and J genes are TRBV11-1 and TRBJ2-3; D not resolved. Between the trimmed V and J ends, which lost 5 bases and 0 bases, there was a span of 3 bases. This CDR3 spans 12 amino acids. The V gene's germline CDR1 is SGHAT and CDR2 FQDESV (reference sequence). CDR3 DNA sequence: TGTGCCAGCAGCCCCAGCACAGATACGCAGTATTTT. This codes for CASSPSTDTQYF.

The CDR3 region has the DNA TGTGCCAGCTTGTCCAGGGAATTCTACGAGCAGTACTTC. Translation: CASLSREFYEQYF. The chain recombines TRBV6-1 with TRBJ2-7; D may be TRBD1 (5 bases). Germline V CDR1 and CDR2: MNHNS, SASEGT. This CDR3 spans 13 amino acids. V lost 8 bases and J lost 3, with 14 bases in between.

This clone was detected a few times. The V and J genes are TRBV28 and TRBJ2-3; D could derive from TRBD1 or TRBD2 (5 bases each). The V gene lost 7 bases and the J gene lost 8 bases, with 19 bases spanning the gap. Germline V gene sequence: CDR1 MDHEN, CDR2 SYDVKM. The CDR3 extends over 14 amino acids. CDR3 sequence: CASNRFPGAGTQYF. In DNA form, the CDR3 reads TGTGCCAGCAACCGATTCCCCGGGGCGGGTACGCAGTATTTT.

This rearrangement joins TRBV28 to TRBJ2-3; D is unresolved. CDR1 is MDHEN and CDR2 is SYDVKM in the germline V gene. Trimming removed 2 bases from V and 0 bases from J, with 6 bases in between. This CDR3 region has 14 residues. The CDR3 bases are TGTGCCAGCAGTTTAATCAGGAGCACAGATACGCAGTATTTT. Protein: CASSLIRSTDTQYF.

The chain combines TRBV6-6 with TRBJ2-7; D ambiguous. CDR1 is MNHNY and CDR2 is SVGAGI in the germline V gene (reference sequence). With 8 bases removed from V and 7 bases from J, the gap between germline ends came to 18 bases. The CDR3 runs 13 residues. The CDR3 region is CASVDGSASEQYF. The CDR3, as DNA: TGTGCCAGCGTGGACGGATCAGCGTCAGAGCAGTACTTC.

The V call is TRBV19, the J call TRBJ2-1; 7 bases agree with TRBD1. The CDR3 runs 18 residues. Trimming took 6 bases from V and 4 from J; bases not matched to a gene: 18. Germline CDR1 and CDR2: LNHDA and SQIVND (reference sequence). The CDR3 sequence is CASSREQGPLARYNEQFF. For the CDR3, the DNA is TGTGCCAGTAGCAGAGAACAGGGGCCCTTGGCCCGATACAATGAGCAGTTCTTC.

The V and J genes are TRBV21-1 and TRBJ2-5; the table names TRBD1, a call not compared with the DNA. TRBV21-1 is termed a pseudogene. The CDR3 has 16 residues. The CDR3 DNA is TGTGCCAGCAGCAAATACGGGACAAGCCACCAAGAGACCCAGTACTTC. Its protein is CASSKYGTSHQETQYF.

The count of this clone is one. The CDR3 reads CASSLSASSNEKLFF. CDR3 coding DNA: TGTGCCAGCAGCTTGAGTGCCAGCAGTAATGAAAAACTGTTTTTT. V is TRBV5-5 and J is TRBJ1-4, with no clear D. The CDR3 runs 15 residues. V lost 1 base, J lost 4 bases, and 11 bases lay in between. The V gene's germline CDR1 is SGHKS and CDR2 YYEKEE (reference sequence).

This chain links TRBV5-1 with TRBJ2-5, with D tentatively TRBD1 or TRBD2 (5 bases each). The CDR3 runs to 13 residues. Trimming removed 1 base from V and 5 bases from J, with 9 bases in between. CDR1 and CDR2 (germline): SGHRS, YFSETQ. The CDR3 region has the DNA TGCGCCAGCAGCTTGCCTGGGGGTGAGACCCAGTACTTC. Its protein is CASSLPGGETQYF. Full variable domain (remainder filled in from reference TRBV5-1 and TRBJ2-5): KAGVTQTPRYLIKTRGQQVTLSCSPISGHRSVSWYQQTPGQGLQFLFEYFSETQRNKGNFPGRFSGRQFSNSRSEMNVSTLELGDSALYLCASSLPGGETQYFGPGTRLLVL.

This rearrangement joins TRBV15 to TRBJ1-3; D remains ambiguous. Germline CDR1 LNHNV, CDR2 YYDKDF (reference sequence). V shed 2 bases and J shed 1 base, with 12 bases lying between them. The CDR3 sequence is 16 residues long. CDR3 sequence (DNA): TGTGCCACCAGCAGATTATATGGGTCGTCTGGAAACACCATATATTTT. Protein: CATSRLYGSSGNTIYF. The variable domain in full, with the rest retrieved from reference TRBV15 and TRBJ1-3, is DAMVIQNPRYQVTQFGKPVTLSCSQTLNHNVMYWYQQKSSQAPKLLFHYYDKDFNNEADTPDNFQSRRPNTSFCFLDIRSPGLGDTAMYLCATSRLYGSSGNTIYFGEGSWLTVV.

The DNA of the CDR3 is TGTGCCAGCAGCCCGACAGGGCTTTCCTACGAGCAGTACTTC. The encoded protein is CASSPTGLSYEQYF. V is TRBV7-9 and J is TRBJ2-7; 7 bases map to TRBD1. CDR3 length: 14 residues. Germline V gene sequence: CDR1 SEHNR, CDR2 FQNEAQ (reference sequence). Losses at the gene ends were 5 bases for V and 1 base for J; bases not matched to a gene: 5.

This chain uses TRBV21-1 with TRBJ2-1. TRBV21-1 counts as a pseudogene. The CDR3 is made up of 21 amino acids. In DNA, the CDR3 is TGTGCCAGCAGCTGGGGTCGAGTAGAACGTTCTCCCGACCTGACTTACAATGAGCAGTTCTTC. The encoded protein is CASSWGRVERSPDLTYNEQFF.

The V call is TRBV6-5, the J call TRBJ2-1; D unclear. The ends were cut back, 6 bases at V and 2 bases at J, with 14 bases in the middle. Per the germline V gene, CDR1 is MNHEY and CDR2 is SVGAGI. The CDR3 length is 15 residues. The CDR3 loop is CASRFRSPAYNEQFF. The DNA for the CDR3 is TGTGCCAGCAGATTTCGTAGCCCAGCCTACAATGAGCAGTTCTTC.

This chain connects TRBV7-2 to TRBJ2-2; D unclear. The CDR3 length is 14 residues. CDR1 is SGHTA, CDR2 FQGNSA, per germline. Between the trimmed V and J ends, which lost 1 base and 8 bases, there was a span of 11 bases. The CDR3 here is CASSLGLLPGELFF. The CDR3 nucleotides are TGTGCCAGCAGCTTAGGACTGCTCCCTGGGGAGCTGTTTTTT.